This T cell receptor (beta chain) emerged from a study of CD8 T cells in ankylosing spondylitis. Regarding this clonotype: As yet, its antigen is unknown.

Points from the study as a whole: Previously reported in reactive arthritis synovial fluid and blood were some of the motif variants. Matched synovial fluid from ankylosing spondylitis patients was reported to be enriched for disease-linked clones. Disease-linked clones were CD8+ and relatively rare in peripheral blood. About 8 highly homologous variants made up a TCR beta motif that seemed to typify ankylosing spondylitis blood.

Making the TCR beta libraries involved quantitative 5'-RACE with molecular barcodes. MiXCR was run by TCRdb on the 5' RACE reads, yielding one entry per CDR3 protein. The sample carries hundreds of thousands of distinct CDR3 sequences, roughly 10% recorded once. This CDR3 comprises 14 residues. Germline V lookup: CDR1 MNHNS, CDR2 SASEGT. The V segment lost 5 bases and the J segment 0 bases; nucleotides outside the gene matches: 3. This sequence originates from a male donor with ankylosing spondylitis. Specimen: blood, either unsorted or a sorted T cell fraction (not recorded which). V gene TRBV6-1 combines with J gene TRBJ1-1; 7 bases fit TRBD1. Here the CDR3 DNA reads TGTGCCAGCAGTCAAGGGGGCATGAACACTGAAGCTTTCTTT. Translating it yields CASSQGGMNTEAFF.